Shown below are 5 T cell receptor beta chains from a single sample sequenced in a study of CD8 T cells in ankylosing spondylitis. TCRdb re-derived calls from the 5' RACE reads in MiXCR, one entry per CDR3 protein. In the table there are under 950,000 distinct CDR3 sequences, around 19% of which are singletons. These receptors have no identified antigens. Overall study findings and caveats: Roughly 8 highly homologous variants formed a TCR beta motif that appeared characteristic of ankylosing spondylitis blood.

Sequenced: blood, either unsorted or a sorted T cell fraction (not recorded which). All receptors come from a male donor with ankylosing spondylitis.

The CDR3 protein is CASSQDGTGGNEQFF. The CDR3 DNA sequence: TGCGCCAGCAGCCAAGATGGGACAGGGGGGAATGAGCAGTTCTTC. J is TRBJ2-1 and V is TRBV4-1; 11 bases line up with TRBD1. The germline V gene encodes CDR1 MGHRA and CDR2 YSYEKL. V lost 0 bases, J lost 7 bases, and 2 bases stayed unmatched. This CDR3 region has 15 residues.

The chain joins TRBV18 to TRBJ1-1; 8 bases align to TRBD1. Germline assignment: CDR1 KGHSH and CDR2 LQKENI. Trimming took 4 bases from V and 8 from J; bases not matched to a gene: 3. This CDR3 spans 12 amino acids. The CDR3 loop is CASSRQGIEAFF. The CDR3 DNA reads as TGTGCCAGCTCACGACAGGGGATAGAAGCTTTCTTT.

In its sample, this clonotype was seen many times. The J gene is TRBJ1-6, the V gene TRBV11-2, with a weak D call TRBD1 (6 bases). Germline V lookup: CDR1 SGHAT, CDR2 FQNNGV. Deletions cut 5 bases from V and 4 bases from J, with 18 bases between. The CDR3 length is 17 residues. The CDR3 DNA is TGTGCCAGCAGCAGTGGGGGGAAGGGGGGATATAATTCACCCCTCCACTTT. This translates into CASSSGGKGGYNSPLHF.

This clonotype has more than one count but fewer than ten. The chain has TRBV7-9 and TRBJ1-1; 10 positions match TRBD1. The J segment lost 2 bases and the V segment lost 2 bases, leaving 8 bases of the junction unmatched. Per germline, CDR1 SEHNR and CDR2 FQNEAQ (reference sequence). The CDR3 spans 17 residues. The CDR3 reads CASSLWGQGMENTEAFF. As DNA, the CDR3 is TGTGCCAGCAGCTTATGGGGACAGGGGATGGAAAACACTGAAGCTTTCTTT.

The rearrangement links TRBV4-1 to TRBJ1-2; 8 bases agree with TRBD1. The ends lost 4 bases at V and 3 bases at J; junction bases unmatched: 7. The CDR3 has 15 amino acids. Germline assignment: CDR1 MGHRA and CDR2 YSYEKL. CDR3 coding DNA: TGCGCCAGCAGCCCTCCGGACAGGGTCGACTATGGCTACACCTTC. Encoded protein: CASSPPDRVDYGYTF.